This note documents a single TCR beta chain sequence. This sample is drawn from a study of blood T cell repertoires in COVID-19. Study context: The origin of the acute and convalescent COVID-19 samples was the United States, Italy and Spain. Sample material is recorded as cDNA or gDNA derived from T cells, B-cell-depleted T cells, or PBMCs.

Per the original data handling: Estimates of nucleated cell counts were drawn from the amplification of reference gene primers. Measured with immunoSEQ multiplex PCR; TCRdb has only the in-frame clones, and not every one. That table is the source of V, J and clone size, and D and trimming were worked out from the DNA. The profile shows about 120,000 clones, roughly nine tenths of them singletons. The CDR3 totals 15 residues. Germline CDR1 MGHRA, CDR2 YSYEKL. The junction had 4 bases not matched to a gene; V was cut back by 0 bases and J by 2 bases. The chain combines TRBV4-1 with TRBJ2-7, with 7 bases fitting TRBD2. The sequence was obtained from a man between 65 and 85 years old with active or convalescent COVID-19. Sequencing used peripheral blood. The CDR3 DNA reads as TGCGCCAGCAGCCAAGAAGAACTAGCGACCTACGAGCAGTACTTC. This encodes CASSQEELATYEQYF.